The 2 T cell receptor beta chains below were found in one sample sequenced in a study of blood T cell repertoires in COVID-19. Assay: immunoSEQ multiplex PCR; the TCRdb copy retains only in-frame clones and omits some. The data contain 110,000 or so clones, 85% to 90% of them singletons. Sequences were obtained from peripheral blood. The receptors were gathered from a man aged 45 to 65 with acute or convalescent COVID-19.

This sequence joins TRBV19 and TRBJ2-1; TRBD1 is a possible D gene (5 bases). The germline V and J ends were trimmed by 9 bases and 0 bases, with 18 bases remaining between them. In germline, CDR1 is LNHDA, CDR2 SQIVND (reference sequence). CDR3 length: 16 residues. Here the CDR3 DNA reads TGTGCCAGCCGGACCGCACAGGCCTACTCCTACAATGAGCAGTTCTTC. Amino acids: CASRTAQAYSYNEQFF.

V gene TRBV6-5 combines with J gene TRBJ1-1, with TRBD1 matching over 8 bases. Germline V gives CDR1 MNHEY, CDR2 SVGAGI. The CDR3 totals 15 residues. The V gene end was trimmed by 1 base and the J gene end by 1 base; junction bases not matched to a gene: 2. For the CDR3, the DNA is TGTGCCAGCAGTTACTGGGACAGGACGAACACTGAAGCTTTCTTT. Protein: CASSYWDRTNTEAFF.